The rows below give T cell receptor beta chains drawn from one sample of a study of T cell repertoires in cytomegalovirus infection. The antigens for these receptors are not known. Each CDR3 protein gets one entry after TCRdb re-called the reads with MiXCR. The table includes roughly 990,000 distinct CDR3 sequences, roughly 30% detected once. Sequenced material: cultured CD8+ T cells from PBMCs, taken from culture after CMV antigen stimulation. These receptors were taken from a human donor in good health (CMV status not recorded). Some clones in this sample may be carry-over from other donors' samples. The CDR3 runs from the conserved cysteine through the conserved F or W. A D gene is named only where the DNA matches it firmly. The listing skips clone size in some rows; elsewhere it reads once, few, many or a size class.

clone size: NA
V gene: TRBV4-1
D gene: NA
CDR3 length: 15
J gene: TRBJ1-5
CDR3 DNA: TGCGCCAGCAGCCAAGAAGACAGGATTAATCAGCCCCAGCATTTT
CDR3 protein: CASSQEDRINQPQHF

clone size: many
V gene: TRBV7-2
D gene: TRBD2
CDR3 length: 17
J gene: TRBJ2-7
CDR3 DNA: TGTGCCAGCAGCTCTCCCTGGGCTAGCGGGGGGGCACGTGAGCAGTACTTC
CDR3 protein: CASSSPWASGGAREQYF

clone size: NA
V gene: TRBV10-3
D gene: NA
CDR3 length: 15
J gene: TRBJ1-1
CDR3 DNA: TGTGCCATCAGTGCGTCGGGACCCCGATTTGTGGAAGCTTTCTTT
CDR3 protein: CAISASGPRFVEAFF

clone size: many
V gene: TRBV11-1
D gene: NA
CDR3 length: 17
J gene: TRBJ1-2
CDR3 DNA: TGTGCCAGCAGCACCTCAGGGGACGCAGGTCCGAACTCTGGCTACACCTTC
CDR3 protein: CASSTSGDAGPNSGYTF

clone size: NA
V gene: TRBV19
D gene: TRBD1
CDR3 length: 14
J gene: TRBJ2-3
CDR3 DNA: TGTGCCAGTAGATCCCGGGACAGGGCAGATACGCAGTATTTT
CDR3 protein: CASRSRDRADTQYF

clone size: NA
V gene: TRBV7-9
D gene: TRBD2
CDR3 length: 15
J gene: TRBJ2-1
CDR3 DNA: TGTGCCAGCAGGGATGCGGGGGGGATGCACAATGAGCAGTTCTTC
CDR3 protein: CASRDAGGMHNEQFF

clone size: NA
V gene: TRBV7-6
D gene: NA
CDR3 length: 10
J gene: TRBJ2-1
CDR3 DNA: TGTGCCAACATTCAGAATGAGCAGTTCTTC
CDR3 protein: CANIQNEQFF

clone size: NA
V gene: TRBV7-8
D gene: TRBD2
CDR3 length: 15
J gene: TRBJ2-7
CDR3 DNA: TGTGCCAGCAGCTTACGTAGCGGGGACTTCTACGAGCAGTACTTC
CDR3 protein: CASSLRSGDFYEQYF

clone size: NA
V gene: TRBV6-2/TRBV6-3
D gene: NA
CDR3 length: 15
J gene: TRBJ1-6
CDR3 DNA: TGTGCCAGCAGTAATGGACGCTACTATAATTCACCCCTCCACTTT
CDR3 protein: CASSNGRYYNSPLHF

clone size: many
V gene: TRBV7-8
D gene: NA
CDR3 length: 17
J gene: TRBJ2-2
CDR3 DNA: TGTGCCAGCAGCTTAGTGTCATGGACGGCAGCCGGCGGGGAGCTGTTTTTT
CDR3 protein: CASSLVSWTAAGGELFF

clone size: few
V gene: TRBV27
D gene: NA
CDR3 length: 13
J gene: TRBJ1-4
CDR3 DNA: TGTGCCAGCGGGGCTTCAACTAATGAAAAACTGTTTTTT
CDR3 protein: CASGASTNEKLFF

clone size: NA
V gene: TRBV5-1
D gene: NA
CDR3 length: 14
J gene: TRBJ2-1
CDR3 DNA: TGCGCCAGCAGCTTGACGACCCTATTGGATGAGCAGTTCTTC
CDR3 protein: CASSLTTLLDEQFF

clone size: NA
V gene: TRBV9
D gene: NA
CDR3 length: 17
J gene: TRBJ2-2
CDR3 DNA: TGTGCCAGCAGCGAGTATTCACGGGCCCGCGGCACCGGGGAGCTGTTTTTT
CDR3 protein: CASSEYSRARGTGELFF

clone size: few
V gene: TRBV2
D gene: NA
CDR3 length: 15
J gene: TRBJ2-1
CDR3 DNA: TGTGCCAGCAGAGCGACAGTTACGCCGGCCAATGAGCAGTTCTTC
CDR3 protein: CASRATVTPANEQFF

clone size: many
V gene: TRBV7-2
D gene: NA
CDR3 length: 17
J gene: TRBJ2-5
CDR3 DNA: TGTGCCAGCAGCTTAGTTTTTGAGGGGGAGTCCTCTGAGACCCAGTACTTC
CDR3 protein: CASSLVFEGESSETQYF

clone size: many
V gene: TRBV7-2
D gene: TRBD2
CDR3 length: 18
J gene: TRBJ2-3
CDR3 DNA: TGTGCCAGCAGCTTAGGGGTATCGCGGGGGGCTAGGACAGATACGCAGTATTTT
CDR3 protein: CASSLGVSRGARTDTQYF

clone size: NA
V gene: TRBV6-2/TRBV6-3
D gene: NA
CDR3 length: 11
J gene: TRBJ1-5
CDR3 DNA: TGTGCCAGCGGATTCAATCAGCCCCAGCATTTT
CDR3 protein: CASGFNQPQHF

clone size: NA
V gene: TRBV27
D gene: TRBD2
CDR3 length: 19
J gene: TRBJ2-2
CDR3 DNA: TGTGCCAGCACCCCGGGGGGGCAAGGGGGGACCTTCAAGGCTGGGGAGCTGTTTTTT
CDR3 protein: CASTPGGQGGTFKAGELFF

clone size: NA
V gene: TRBV29-1
D gene: NA
CDR3 length: 13
J gene: TRBJ1-1
CDR3 DNA: TGCAGCGCCCCCGCGGTCATAAACACTGAAGCTTTCTTT
CDR3 protein: CSAPAVINTEAFF

clone size: NA
V gene: TRBV6-4
D gene: NA
CDR3 length: 12
J gene: TRBJ1-1
CDR3 DNA: TGTGCCAGCAGTGACGGGGATACTGAAGCTTTCTTT
CDR3 protein: CASSDGDTEAFF

clone size: NA
V gene: TRBV25-1
D gene: NA
CDR3 length: 14
J gene: TRBJ1-5
CDR3 DNA: TGTGCCAGCAGTGAATCAAAGATCAATCAGCCCCAGCATTTT
CDR3 protein: CASSESKINQPQHF

clone size: NA
V gene: TRBV13
D gene: TRBD1
CDR3 length: 15
J gene: TRBJ1-4
CDR3 DNA: TGTGCCAGCAGCCTAACCCCTGGGACAGGGGAAAAACTGTTTTTT
CDR3 protein: CASSLTPGTGEKLFF